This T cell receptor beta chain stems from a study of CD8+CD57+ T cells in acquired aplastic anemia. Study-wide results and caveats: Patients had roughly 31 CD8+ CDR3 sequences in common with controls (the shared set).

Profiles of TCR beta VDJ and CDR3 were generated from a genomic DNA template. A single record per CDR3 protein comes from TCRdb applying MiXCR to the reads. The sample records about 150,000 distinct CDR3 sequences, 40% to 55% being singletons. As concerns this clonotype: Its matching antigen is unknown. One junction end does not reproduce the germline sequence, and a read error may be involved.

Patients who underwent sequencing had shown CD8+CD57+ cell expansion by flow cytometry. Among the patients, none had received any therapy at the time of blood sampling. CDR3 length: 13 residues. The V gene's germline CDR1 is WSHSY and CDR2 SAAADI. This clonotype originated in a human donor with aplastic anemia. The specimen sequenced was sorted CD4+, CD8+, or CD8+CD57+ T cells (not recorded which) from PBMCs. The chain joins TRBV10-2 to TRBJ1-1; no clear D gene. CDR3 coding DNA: TGTGCCAGCAACCCCAGTCAGTTCACTGAAGCTTTCTTT. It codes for CASNPSQFTEAFF.